The present entry profiles one T cell receptor beta chain with its context. What it binds is unknown. Measured with immunoSEQ multiplex PCR; TCRdb has only the in-frame clones, and not every one. The table has 100,000 to 150,000 clones, roughly 89% seen once. The source of the sample is a study of T cell responses to AZD1222 COVID-19 vaccine. Study-level findings and limits: Rises in breadth and depth of Spike-specific TCRs came after two AZD1222 doses. Dominant CD4 TCR responses targeted spike regions 160-218 and 743-854.

The CDR3 runs to 13 residues. Trimming took 3 bases from V and 4 from J, leaving 6 bases between them. The germline gives CDR1 SEHNR, CDR2 FQNEAQ (reference sequence). The origin of this receptor is an adult who received the AZD1222 COVID-19 vaccine. Sample: peripheral blood, taken 28 days after the second AZD1222 dose. V gene TRBV7-9 combines with J gene TRBJ2-2; D perhaps matches TRBD2 (5 bases). CDR3 nucleotide sequence: TGTGCCAGCAGCTTTGGGAGCACCGGGGAGCTGTTTTTT. This translates into CASSFGSTGELFF.